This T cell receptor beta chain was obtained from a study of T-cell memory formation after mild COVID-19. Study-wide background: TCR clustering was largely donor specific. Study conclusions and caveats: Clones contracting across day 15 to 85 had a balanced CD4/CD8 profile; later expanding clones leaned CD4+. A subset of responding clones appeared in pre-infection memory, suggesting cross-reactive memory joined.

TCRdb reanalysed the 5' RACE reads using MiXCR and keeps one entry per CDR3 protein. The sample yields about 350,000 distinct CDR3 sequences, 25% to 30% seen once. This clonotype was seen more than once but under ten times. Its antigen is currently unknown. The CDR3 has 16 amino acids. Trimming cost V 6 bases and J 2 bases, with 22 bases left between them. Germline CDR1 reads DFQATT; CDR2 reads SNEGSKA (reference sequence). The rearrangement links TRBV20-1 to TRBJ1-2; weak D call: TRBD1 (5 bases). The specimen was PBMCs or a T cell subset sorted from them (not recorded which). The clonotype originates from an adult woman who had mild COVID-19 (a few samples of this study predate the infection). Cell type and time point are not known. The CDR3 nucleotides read TGCAGTGCAAAGGGGTTTCGACGGATGGAGAACTATGGCTACACCTTC. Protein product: CSAKGFRRMENYGYTF.